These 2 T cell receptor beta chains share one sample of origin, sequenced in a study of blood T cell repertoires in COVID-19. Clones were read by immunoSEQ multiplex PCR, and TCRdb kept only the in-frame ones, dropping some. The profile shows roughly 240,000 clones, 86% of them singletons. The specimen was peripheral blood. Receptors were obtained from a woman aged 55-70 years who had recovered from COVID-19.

CDR3 sequence (DNA): TGCGCCAGCAGGCCTAATTGGCGACAAAGCACCTATAATTCACCCCTCCACTTT. Translation gives CASRPNWRQSTYNSPLHF. This chain joins TRBV5-1 and TRBJ1-6; no definite D call. The germline V gene has CDR1 SGHRS and CDR2 YFSETQ. This CDR3 contains 18 residues. V shed 5 bases and J shed 2 bases, with 20 bases lying between them. Based on the CDR3 plus reference TRBV5-1 and TRBJ1-6, the full variable domain is KAGVTQTPRYLIKTRGQQVTLSCSPISGHRSVSWYQQTPGQGLQFLFEYFSETQRNKGNFPGRFSGRQFSNSRSEMNVSTLELGDSALYLCASRPNWRQSTYNSPLHFGNGTRLTVT.

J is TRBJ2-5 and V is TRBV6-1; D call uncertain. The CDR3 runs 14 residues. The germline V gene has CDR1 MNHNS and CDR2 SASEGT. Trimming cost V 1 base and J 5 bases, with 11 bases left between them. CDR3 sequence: CASSEVAARETQYF. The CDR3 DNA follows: TGTGCCAGCAGTGAAGTGGCAGCGAGGGAGACCCAGTACTTC.